What follows are 8 T cell receptor beta chains derived from one specimen sequenced in a study of metastatic and nonmetastatic thyroid tumors. Thyroid surgery took place with no prior treatment in any patient. Using MiXCR, TCRdb re-called clones from the PCR reads. The sample holds about 13,000 clones, about 25% seen once. Sample: blood. The receptors originated from a male donor with papillary thyroid cancer or a benign thyroid nodule (not recorded which). Some clones in this sample may be carry-over from other donors' samples.

This clone was recorded many times. The chain has TRBV6-6 and TRBJ1-5; D gene uncertain. Trimming took 2 bases from V and 4 from J, leaving 9 bases between them. Germline values: CDR1 MNHNY, CDR2 SVGAGI (reference sequence). This CDR3 has 14 residues. The chain's CDR3 is CASSYGQMNQPQHF. CDR3 sequence (DNA): TGTGCCAGCAGTTACGGTCAGATGAATCAGCCCCAGCATTTT.

This clone was seen at least ten times. This rearrangement joins TRBV6-2 or TRBV6-3 to TRBJ2-1; no firm D call. There are 10 residues in the CDR3. The V gene lost 6 bases and the J gene lost 12 bases, with 9 bases spanning the gap. CDR1 is MNHEY, CDR2 SVGEGT, per germline. The CDR3 loop is CASRGRAQFF. CDR3 in DNA: TGTGCCAGCAGGGGCCGGGCGCAGTTCTTC.

This clone was detected many times. CDR3 loop: CASSLGVDSNSGANVLTF. CDR3 nucleotide sequence: TGTGCCAGCAGCTTGGGAGTGGACAGCAACTCTGGGGCCAACGTCCTGACTTTC. The chain recombines TRBV7-9 with TRBJ2-6, with D perhaps TRBD1 (6 bases). The CDR3 spans 18 residues. V lost 3 bases to trimming and J lost 0 bases, with 15 bases between them. The germline V gene encodes CDR1 SEHNR and CDR2 FQNEAQ (reference sequence).

This clone was counted between two and nine times. This chain links TRBV6-5 with TRBJ2-7; D not resolved. V was shortened by 2 bases and J by 3 bases, with 8 bases between the two germline ends. Per germline, CDR1 MNHEY and CDR2 SVGAGI. The CDR3 contains 13 residues. The CDR3: CASSYGNYYEQYF. For the CDR3, the DNA is TGTGCCAGCAGTTACGGGAACTACTACGAGCAGTACTTC.

The V and J genes are TRBV4-1 and TRBJ2-5, with 9 nucleotides matching TRBD2. From germline, CDR1 is MGHRA and CDR2 YSYEKL. The ends lost 1 base at V and 7 bases at J; junction bases unmatched: 10. This CDR3 spans 16 amino acids. The CDR3 region is CASSQATLAGPRTQYF. In DNA form, the CDR3 reads TGCGCCAGCAGCCAAGCGACACTAGCGGGCCCCCGGACCCAGTACTTC.

This clone counts as medium-sized. The genes are TRBV20-1 and TRBJ2-3; TRBD2 might be the D (5 bases). V was cut by 3 bases and J by 1 base, with 11 bases left in between. From germline, CDR1 is DFQATT and CDR2 SNEGSKA (reference sequence). The CDR3 has 14 residues. This chain's CDR3 is CSASGILGTDTQYF. The CDR3, as DNA: TGCAGTGCTAGCGGGATTTTAGGCACAGATACGCAGTATTTT.

The V and J genes are TRBV28 and TRBJ2-2, with TRBD1 matching over 9 bases. V lost 6 bases and J lost 7; bases outside the gene matches: 6. Germline V CDR1 and CDR2: MDHEN, SYDVKM. The CDR3 has 14 residues. CDR3 DNA sequence: TGTGCCAGCAGCATACAGGGGGCGGGCGGGGAGCTGTTTTTT. This translates into CASSIQGAGGELFF.

The rearrangement uses TRBV14 and TRBJ2-1, with 8 bases matching TRBD2. The germline V gene encodes CDR1 SGHDN and CDR2 FVKESK. The CDR3 has 12 amino acids. The V and J ends lost 4 bases and 10 bases, in that order; junction bases with no gene match: 3. The CDR3 loop is CASSPSGPEQFF. The CDR3 bases are TGTGCCAGCAGCCCTAGCGGGCCGGAGCAGTTCTTC.